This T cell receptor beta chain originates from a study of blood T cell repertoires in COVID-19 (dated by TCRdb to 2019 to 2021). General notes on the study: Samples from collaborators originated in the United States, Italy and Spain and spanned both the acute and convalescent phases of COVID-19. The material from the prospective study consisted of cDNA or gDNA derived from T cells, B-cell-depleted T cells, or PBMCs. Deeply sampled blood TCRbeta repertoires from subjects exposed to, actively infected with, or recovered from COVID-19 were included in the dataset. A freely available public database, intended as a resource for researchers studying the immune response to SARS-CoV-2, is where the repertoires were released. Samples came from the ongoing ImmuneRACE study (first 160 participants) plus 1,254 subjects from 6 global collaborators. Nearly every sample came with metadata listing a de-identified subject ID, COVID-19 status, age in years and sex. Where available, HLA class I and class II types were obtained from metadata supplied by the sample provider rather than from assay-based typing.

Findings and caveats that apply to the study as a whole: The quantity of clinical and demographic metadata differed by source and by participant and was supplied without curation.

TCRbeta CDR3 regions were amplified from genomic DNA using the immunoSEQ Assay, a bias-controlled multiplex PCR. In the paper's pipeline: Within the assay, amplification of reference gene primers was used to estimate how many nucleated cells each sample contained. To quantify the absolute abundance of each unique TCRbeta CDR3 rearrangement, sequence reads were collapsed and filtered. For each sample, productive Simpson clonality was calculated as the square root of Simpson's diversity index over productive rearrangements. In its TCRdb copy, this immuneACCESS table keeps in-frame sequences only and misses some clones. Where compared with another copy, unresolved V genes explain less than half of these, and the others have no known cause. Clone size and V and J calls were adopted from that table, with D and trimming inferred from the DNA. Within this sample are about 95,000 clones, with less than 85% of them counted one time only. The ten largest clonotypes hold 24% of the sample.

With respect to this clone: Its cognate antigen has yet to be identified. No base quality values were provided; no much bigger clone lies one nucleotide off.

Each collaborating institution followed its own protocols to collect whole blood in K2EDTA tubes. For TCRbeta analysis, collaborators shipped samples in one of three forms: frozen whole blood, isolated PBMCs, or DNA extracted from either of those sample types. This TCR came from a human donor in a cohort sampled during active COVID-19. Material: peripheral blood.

The nucleotide sequence is TGTGCCAGCAGTTACTCGACTAGCGGGGGCTACGAGCAGTACTTC. Translated, this is CASSYSTSGGYEQYF. The rearranged segments are TRBV6-6 and TRBJ2-7; 12 bases in the middle match TRBD2. From the cysteine through the phenylalanine, the CDR3 covers 15 amino acids. Just CDR3 DNA is preserved here, 45 bases in frame from base 1. Germline trimming amounts to 0 bases on V and 3 bases on J, with 0 as the count of junction bases outside the gene matches. CDR1 and CDR2 (MNHNY, SVGAGI) derive from the germline V gene (reference sequence).